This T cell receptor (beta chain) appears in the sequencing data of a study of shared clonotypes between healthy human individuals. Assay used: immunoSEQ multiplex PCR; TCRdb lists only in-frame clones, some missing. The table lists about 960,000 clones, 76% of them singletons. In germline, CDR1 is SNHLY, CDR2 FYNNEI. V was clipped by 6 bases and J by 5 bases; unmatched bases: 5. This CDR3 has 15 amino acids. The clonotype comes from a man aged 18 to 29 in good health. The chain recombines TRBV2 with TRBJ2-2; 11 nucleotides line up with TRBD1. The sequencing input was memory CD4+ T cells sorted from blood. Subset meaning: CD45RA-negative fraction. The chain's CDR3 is CASRTGTGGTGELFF. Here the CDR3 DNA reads TGTGCCAGCAGAACAGGGACAGGGGGGACCGGGGAGCTGTTTTTT.